These 32 T cell receptor beta chains came from one sample sequenced in a study of regulatory T cells in long-lasting Graves disease. Arm-PCR of CDR3 regions and iRepertoire HTBI primers were the basis on which TCR beta libraries were built. A single record per CDR3 protein comes from TCRdb applying MiXCR to the multiplex PCR reads. The sample records 680,000 or so distinct CDR3 sequences, 16% being singletons. The time point was: newly diagnosed GD, antithyroid drugs for less than 3 months. PBMCs were the source of the RNA used for TCR sequencing. These data are also associated with another study on T cells in Graves' hyperthyroidism and ophthalmopathy.

Sequencing used peripheral blood mononuclear cells (PBMCs), obtained at new diagnosis, from a patient treated with antithyroid drugs. These receptors all stem from a woman aged 25 to 39 with Graves disease.

This clonotype has more than one count but fewer than ten. The chain recombines TRBV6-2 or TRBV6-3 with TRBJ1-3; 8 bases line up with TRBD1. The CDR3 contains 15 residues. Losses at the gene ends were 6 bases for V and 2 bases for J; bases not matched to a gene: 6. Germline V gives CDR1 MNHEY, CDR2 SVGEGT. The DNA of the CDR3 is TGTGCCAGCAGGGACCGGACAGGGACTGGAAACACCATATATTTT. Protein sequence: CASRDRTGTGNTIYF.

This clonotype showed up many times. The gene calls are TRBV28 and TRBJ2-7; D may be TRBD2 (6 bases). The CDR3 has 14 residues. The V gene's germline CDR1 is MDHEN and CDR2 SYDVKM. Trimming removed 2 bases from V and 6 bases from J, with 14 bases in between. This CDR3 is CASSLGGVGGEQYF. The CDR3 DNA sequence: TGTGCCAGCAGTTTAGGAGGGGTGGGGGGCGAGCAGTACTTC.

Ten or more counts support this clonotype. The rearrangement links TRBV5-1 to TRBJ2-3, with TRBD2 matching 9 bases. This CDR3 has 16 amino acids. The V gene end was trimmed by 1 base and the J gene end by 4 bases; junction bases not matched to a gene: 7. The germline CDR1 and CDR2 sequences are SGHRS and YFSETQ. The CDR3 nucleotides are TGCGCCAGCAGCTTGAGGTCTAGCGGGAACGCAGATACGCAGTATTTT. Residues: CASSLRSSGNADTQYF. The whole variable domain, remainder taken from reference TRBV5-1 and TRBJ2-3, is KAGVTQTPRYLIKTRGQQVTLSCSPISGHRSVSWYQQTPGQGLQFLFEYFSETQRNKGNFPGRFSGRQFSNSRSEMNVSTLELGDSALYLCASSLRSSGNADTQYFGPGTRLTVL.

This clonotype came up many times. This chain links TRBV2 with TRBJ2-1; 8 positions match TRBD2. The CDR3 loop spans 14 amino acids. Losses at the gene ends were 7 bases for V and 2 bases for J; bases not matched to a gene: 4. Germline loops: CDR1 SNHLY, CDR2 FYNNEI. The CDR3 DNA follows: TGTGCCAGCAAGGCGGGGGGAACCTACAATGAGCAGTTCTTC. This encodes CASKAGGTYNEQFF.

In its sample, this clonotype was seen a few times. A read error is possible here, since a much larger clone lies one base away. V gene TRBV6-5 combines with J gene TRBJ1-1; the D is unclear. From germline, CDR1 is MNHEY and CDR2 SVGAGI. The CDR3 runs to 15 residues. V lost 2 bases and J 3 bases, leaving 13 bases between the germline ends. CDR3 nucleotide sequence: TGTGCCAGCAGTTACGGCTGGAGGTCCGACACTGAAGCTTTCTTT. This codes for CASSYGWRSDTEAFF.

Comment on this clonotype: A read error may explain this, as a much larger clone is one base away. V is TRBV11-2 and J is TRBJ2-1, with D perhaps TRBD2 (5 bases). Germline assignment: CDR1 SGHAT and CDR2 FQNNGV. Trimming removed 5 bases from V and 8 bases from J, with 13 bases in between. The CDR3 spans 13 residues. CDR3 sequence reads: CASSLAYLHEQFF. The CDR3 DNA follows: TGTGCCAGCAGCCTAGCATACCTCCATGAGCAGTTCTTC.

The chain carries TRBV29-1 and TRBJ2-2; D gene unclear. The V end was cut by 5 bases, the J end by 3 bases, with 10 bases between. The CDR3 has 13 residues. CDR1 SQVTM and CDR2 ANQGSEA come from the germline V gene. The CDR3 nucleotides read TGCAGCGTTCTTAAAAGAGACACCGGGGAGCTGTTTTTT. Protein sequence: CSVLKRDTGELFF.

This clonotype was detected a few times. V is TRBV27 and J is TRBJ1-1; D possibly corresponds to TRBD1 (5 bases). The CDR3 spans 13 residues. Trimming took 6 bases from V and 4 from J, leaving 12 bases between them. Per the germline V gene, CDR1 is MNHEY and CDR2 is SMNVEV (reference sequence). The CDR3 reads CASSILGGTEAFF. CDR3 sequence (DNA): TGTGCCAGCAGCATCCTGGGGGGCACTGAAGCTTTCTTT.

This chain connects TRBV20-1 to TRBJ2-7; 8 positions match TRBD1. CDR3 length equals 15 residues. V dropped 3 bases and J dropped 4; count of bases not matched to a gene: 11. From germline, CDR1 is DFQATT and CDR2 SNEGSKA (reference sequence). The CDR3 nucleotides are TGCAGTGCTAGTTCTCGCGGACAGGGTCGGTACGAGCAGTACTTC. Protein sequence: CSASSRGQGRYEQYF.

This clonotype was observed a few times. CDR3 sequence reads: CASSLPGLDEQYF. The CDR3 DNA sequence: TGTGCCAGCAGTCTCCCGGGACTAGACGAGCAGTACTTC. The chain carries TRBV3-1 and TRBJ2-7, with 8 bases identical to TRBD2. The J segment lost 5 bases and the V segment lost 6 bases, leaving 6 bases of the junction unmatched. This CDR3 spans 13 amino acids. CDR1 is LGHDT, CDR2 YNNKEL, per germline (reference sequence).

This clonotype was picked up many times. CDR3 DNA: TGTGCCAGCAGTGGAGGAGGGTTGGGGCAAGAGACCCAGTACTTC. This gives the protein CASSGGGLGQETQYF. The gene calls are TRBV25-1 and TRBJ2-5, with D possibly matching TRBD2 (6 bases). This CDR3 spans 15 amino acids. V was cut by 4 bases and J by 2 bases, with 14 bases left in between. In germline, CDR1 is MGHDK, CDR2 SYGVNS.

This clonotype was recorded many times. The chain carries TRBV2 and TRBJ2-7; TRBD2 agrees at 11 bases. The trim removed 7 bases at V and 3 bases at J, leaving 8 bases unmatched. Germline loops: CDR1 SNHLY, CDR2 FYNNEI. This CDR3 comprises 15 residues. CDR3: CASKLAGDLGYEQYF. The CDR3 nucleotides read TGTGCCAGCAAACTAGCGGGAGATTTAGGCTACGAGCAGTACTTC.

The gene calls are TRBV28 and TRBJ2-1; TRBD1 is a possible D gene (6 bases). This CDR3 spans 16 amino acids. Trimming took 6 bases from V and 0 from J, leaving 15 bases between them. The germline gives CDR1 MDHEN, CDR2 SYDVKM. CDR3 sequence: CASRSTGTISYNEQFF. CDR3 coding DNA: TGTGCCAGCAGGTCCACCGGGACAATCTCCTACAATGAGCAGTTCTTC.

J is TRBJ2-2 and V is TRBV9; 7 positions agree with TRBD1. V lost 3 bases, J lost 0 bases, and 5 bases stayed unmatched. This CDR3 has 16 residues. Germline assignment: CDR1 SGDLS and CDR2 YYNGEE. CDR3 DNA: TGTGCCAGCAGCGCATGGGACAGACCGAACACCGGGGAGCTGTTTTTT. Its protein is CASSAWDRPNTGELFF.

Concerning this clonotype: A much larger clone sits a single nucleotide away, making a read error possible. This chain joins TRBV10-3 and TRBJ2-7, with a possible D match to TRBD2 (6 bases). V was shortened by 7 bases and J by 6 bases, with 10 bases between the two germline ends. Germline V CDR1 and CDR2: ENHRY, SYGVKD. CDR3 size: 11 residues. CDR3 region: CAINSGGEQYF. The CDR3 DNA reads as TGTGCCATCAATTCCGGGGGCGAGCAGTACTTC.

This clonotype was seen ten or more times. The CDR3 is CASSLRALGQASNQPQHF. The CDR3 DNA reads TGTGCCAGCAGTTTACGAGCCTTGGGACAGGCGAGCAATCAGCCCCAGCATTTT. This chain uses TRBV28 with TRBJ1-5; 8 positions agree with TRBD1. Per the germline V gene, CDR1 is MDHEN and CDR2 is SYDVKM. V lost 2 bases and J lost 1; bases outside the gene matches: 10. The CDR3 is 18 amino acids. The variable domain in full, completed from reference TRBV28 and TRBJ1-5, reads DVKVTQSSRYLVKRTGEKVFLECVQDMDHENMFWYRQDPGLGLRLIYFSYDVKMKEKGDIPEGYSVSREKKERFSLILESASTNQTSMYLCASSLRALGQASNQPQHFGDGTRLSIL.

This clonotype has at least ten counts. The genes are TRBV29-1 and TRBJ2-5, with a weak D call TRBD2 (6 bases). The CDR3 has 12 residues. Germline assignment: CDR1 SQVTM and CDR2 ANQGSEA. Between the trimmed V and J ends, which lost 4 bases and 3 bases, there was a span of 9 bases. CDR3 region: CSVVEGKETQYF. The CDR3 bases are TGCAGCGTTGTGGAGGGGAAAGAGACCCAGTACTTC.

This clonotype was observed many times. This sequence joins TRBV28 and TRBJ2-3; a weak D match, TRBD2 (5 bases). Germline-derived CDR1 and CDR2 are MDHEN and SYDVKM. The CDR3 consists of 14 residues. V was clipped by 4 bases and J by 2 bases, with 10 bases between them. The CDR3 is CASSSAGFTDTQYF. CDR3 nucleotides: TGTGCCAGCAGTTCGGCGGGTTTCACAGATACGCAGTATTTT. Complete variable domain (other parts from reference TRBV28 and TRBJ2-3): DVKVTQSSRYLVKRTGEKVFLECVQDMDHENMFWYRQDPGLGLRLIYFSYDVKMKEKGDIPEGYSVSREKKERFSLILESASTNQTSMYLCASSSAGFTDTQYFGPGTRLTVL.

Only a few counts were recorded for this clonotype. The V gene is TRBV7-6, the J gene TRBJ1-2; D gene unclear. Trimming pared 1 base from V and 2 bases from J, leaving 8 bases between. This CDR3 has 14 residues. Germline CDR1 is SGHVS and CDR2 is FNYEAQ. CDR3 bases: TGTGCCAGCAGCTTAGAGTTCGGGAACTATGGCTACACCTTC. Protein sequence: CASSLEFGNYGYTF.

The J gene is TRBJ2-3, the V gene TRBV28; D might be TRBD1 (5 bases). The CDR3 totals 14 residues. With 2 bases removed from V and 4 bases from J, the gap between germline ends came to 10 bases. Germline V lookup: CDR1 MDHEN, CDR2 SYDVKM. In DNA form, the CDR3 reads TGTGCCAGCAGTTTAGGGTCAGGGCCAGATACGCAGTATTTT. Translated, it gives CASSLGSGPDTQYF.

V is TRBV2 and J is TRBJ2-5; no reliable D call. Germline V gene sequence: CDR1 SNHLY, CDR2 FYNNEI. V was trimmed by 7 bases and J by 5 bases, leaving 11 bases between them. The CDR3 sequence is 12 residues long. The CDR3 sequence is CASKGGAETQYF. Written as DNA, the CDR3 is TGTGCCAGCAAAGGCGGTGCGGAGACCCAGTACTTC.

This clonotype was found many times. The rearrangement uses TRBV12-3 or TRBV12-4 and TRBJ2-1; D is possibly TRBD1 or TRBD2 (7 bases each). Deletions cut 6 bases from V and 6 bases from J, with 18 bases between. The CDR3 length is 15 residues. CDR3 nucleotide sequence: TGTGCCAGCAGCCAACGGTCAGGGGGGGTCAATGAGCAGTTCTTC. This codes for CASSQRSGGVNEQFF.

There are many counts of this clonotype. The chain couples TRBV12-3 or TRBV12-4 to TRBJ1-5; 7 bases are a match to TRBD1. This CDR3 comprises 13 residues. V shed 7 bases, J shed 5 bases, and the junction held 5 bases outside the gene matches. DNA of the CDR3: TGTGCCAGCACCACAGGGGTCGATCAGCCCCAGCATTTT. Amino acids: CASTTGVDQPQHF.

V is TRBV6-2 or TRBV6-3 and J is TRBJ1-1; D call uncertain. V was cut by 5 bases and J by 1 base, with 14 bases left in between. Germline loops: CDR1 MNHEY, CDR2 SVGEGT. The CDR3 is 15 residues long. The CDR3 sequence: CASSKDRPGNTEAFF. The DNA for the CDR3 is TGTGCCAGCAGTAAGGATCGACCCGGGAACACTGAAGCTTTCTTT.

The sample holds a few counts of this clonotype. A junction end diverges from the germline sequence, so it may reflect a read error. This rearrangement joins TRBV4-1 to TRBJ1-2, with D hard to call. Looked up from germline, CDR1 is MGHRA and CDR2 is YSYEKL. The CDR3 spans 14 residues. This CDR3 is CASSQEMAGYGYTF. The CDR3, as DNA: TGTGCCAGCAGCCAAGAAATGGCGGGCTATGGCTACACCTTC.

This clonotype was seen a handful of times. This rearrangement joins TRBV7-9 to TRBJ2-1; 9 bases match TRBD1. With 4 bases clipped from V and 2 bases from J, the junction kept 3 bases outside the gene matches. Germline V gene sequence: CDR1 SEHNR, CDR2 FQNEAQ (reference sequence). The CDR3 spans 15 residues. The CDR3 loop reads CASSSRQGAYNEQFF. In DNA form, the CDR3 reads TGTGCCAGCAGCTCCCGACAGGGGGCCTACAATGAGCAGTTCTTC. Combining the CDR3 with reference TRBV7-9 and TRBJ2-1 gives the whole variable domain DTGVSQNPRHKITKRGQNVTFRCDPISEHNRLYWYRQTLGQGPEFLTYFQNEAQLEKSRLLSDRFSAERPKGSFSTLEIQRTEQGDSAMYLCASSSRQGAYNEQFFGPGTRLTVL.

This clonotype showed up just once. The CDR3 DNA reads as TGTGCCAGCAGCCACACAGGATTCAACGGAGAGACCCAGTACTTC. This gives the protein CASSHTGFNGETQYF. The chain is built from TRBV6-2 or TRBV6-3 and TRBJ2-5; D is possibly TRBD1 (5 bases). V was cut by 6 bases and J by 4 bases, with 18 bases left in between. Germline CDR1 and CDR2: MNHEY and SVGEGT. This CDR3 region has 15 residues.

V gene TRBV2 combines with J gene TRBJ2-3; D uncertain. V was pared by 5 bases and J by 2 bases, with 11 bases between. Germline lookup yields CDR1 SNHLY and CDR2 FYNNEI. The CDR3 length is 14 residues. The CDR3 region is CASSMQEFTDTQYF. The CDR3 nucleotides are TGTGCCAGCAGTATGCAGGAATTCACAGATACGCAGTATTTT.

This sequence joins TRBV5-6 and TRBJ2-3; 7 bases align to TRBD1. The CDR3 loop spans 16 amino acids. Trimming removed 5 bases from V and 3 bases from J; junction bases left unmatched: 12. Germline CDR1 is SGHDT and CDR2 is YYEEEE. Written as DNA, the CDR3 is TGTGCCAGCAGGCCCCGGGGACAGAGTCCGACAGATACGCAGTATTTT. Its translation is CASRPRGQSPTDTQYF. The full variable domain, with the rest looked up from reference TRBV5-6 and TRBJ2-3, is DAGVTQSPTHLIKTRGQQVTLRCSPKSGHDTVSWYQQALGQGPQFIFQYYEEEERQRGNFPDRFSGHQFPNYSSELNVNALLLGDSALYLCASRPRGQSPTDTQYFGPGTRLTVL.

Many counts were recorded for this clonotype. The chain recombines TRBV28 with TRBJ1-3; D may be TRBD1 (5 bases). This CDR3 comprises 15 residues. Germline CDR1 MDHEN, CDR2 SYDVKM. Trimming took 3 bases from V and 0 from J, leaving 9 bases between them. The CDR3 protein is CASSFSDTSGNTIYF. As DNA, the CDR3 is TGTGCCAGCAGTTTTTCGGACACCTCTGGAAACACCATATATTTT.

This clonotype occurred a few times. The V call is TRBV11-2, the J call TRBJ1-4; possible D gene TRBD1, 5 bases. Germline-derived CDR1 and CDR2 are SGHAT and FQNNGV. Between the trimmed V and J ends, which lost 3 bases and 8 bases, there was a span of 16 bases. The CDR3 length is 15 residues. This chain's CDR3 is CASSFGGIEVEKLFF. In DNA, the CDR3 is TGTGCCAGCAGCTTTGGGGGGATCGAGGTAGAAAAACTGTTTTTT. Variable domain in full (rest from reference TRBV11-2 and TRBJ1-4): EAGVAQSPRYKIIEKRQSVAFWCNPISGHATLYWYQQILGQGPKLLIQFQNNGVVDDSQLPKDRFSAERLKGVDSTLKIQPAKLEDSAVYLCASSFGGIEVEKLFFGSGTQLSVL.

This clonotype was seen repeatedly, ten times or more. V is TRBV5-1 and J is TRBJ2-2; 7 nucleotides align to TRBD1. The trim removed 7 bases at V and 3 bases at J, leaving 21 bases unmatched. This CDR3 region has 19 residues. The germline CDR1 and CDR2 sequences are SGHRS and YFSETQ. CDR3 sequence: CASLQYRSAGGSDTGELFF. The CDR3 bases are TGCGCCAGCCTCCAGTACCGTTCGGCAGGGGGATCGGACACCGGGGAGCTGTTTTTT.